This is a list of T cell receptor beta chains from one sample in a study of blood T cell repertoires in COVID-19. Only in-frame clones appear in the TCRdb table, and some are missing; sequencing was by immunoSEQ multiplex PCR. Of some 41,000 clones listed, about 88% are singletons. The specimen was peripheral blood. The receptors stem from a man between 60 and 75 years old with active COVID-19. Both conserved end residues are part of each CDR3. A D gene is named only where the DNA matches it firmly. Some rows have no size entry. The others give once, few or many, or a class for an expanded clone.

TRBJ2-2,TRBD2,-,TRBV5-1,TGCGCCAGCCAAAGCGGACTAGCGGCGGCCACCGGGGAGCTGTTTTTT,CASQSGLAAATGELFF
TRBJ2-5,-,-,TRBV2,TGTGCCAGCAGTGGTGGTAGCAACCAAGAGACCCAGTACTTC,CASSGGSNQETQYF
TRBJ2-2,-,-,TRBV5-6,TGTGCCAGCCAGCCAGTAGACGGGGGCGGGGAGCTGTTTTTT,CASQPVDGGGELFF
TRBJ2-7,TRBD1,-,TRBV7-9,TGTGCCAGCAGCTTAGCCGTCGGGACAGGGGCATACGAGCAGTACTTC,CASSLAVGTGAYEQYF
TRBJ1-1,-,once,TRBV19,TGTGCCAGTACCAAATCTCAGGGGAGCACTGAAGCTTTCTTT,CASTKSQGSTEAFF
TRBJ1-6,-,-,TRBV2,TGTGCCAGCAGCGCGGGACGGGTGAATTCACCCCTCCACTTT,CASSAGRVNSPLHF
TRBJ1-5,TRBD1,few,TRBV18,TGTGCCAGCGCCCCGGGACAGGGGACCAATCAGCCCCAGCATTTT,CASAPGQGTNQPQHF
TRBJ1-5,TRBD1,few,TRBV4-1,TGCGCCAGCAGCCAGTCTTCCCAGGGGGATCAGCCCCAGCATTTT,CASSQSSQGDQPQHF
TRBJ2-4,-,-,TRBV7-8,TGTGCCAGCAGCTTAGAGACAGTGCTAGCCAAAAACATTCAGTACTTC,CASSLETVLAKNIQYF
TRBJ2-1,-,-,TRBV4-3,TGCGCCAGCAGCCAAGAGGCGGCGTCCAATGAGCAGTTCTTC,CASSQEAASNEQFF
TRBJ2-4,TRBD2,-,TRBV27,TGTGCCAGCAGCCCTGGGACTATAAACATTCAGTACTTC,CASSPGTINIQYF
TRBJ2-7,TRBD2,once,TRBV5-6,TGTGCCACCAAGCTTTACCGGGAGGGTGGCGAGCAGTACTTC,CATKLYREGGEQYF
TRBJ2-1,TRBD2,-,TRBV6-2/TRBV6-3,TGTGCCAGCAGTCCACGGACTAGCGGGAGGAATGAGCAGTTCTTC,CASSPRTSGRNEQFF
TRBJ2-3,TRBD2,-,TRBV5-1,TGCGCCAGCAGCTTAGCGGGAGGCCCAGATACGCAGTATTTT,CASSLAGGPDTQYF
TRBJ2-7,-,-,TRBV27,TGTGCCAGCAGATTCTCCCCGGACGAGCAGTACTTC,CASRFSPDEQYF
TRBJ2-7,-,-,TRBV3-1/TRBV3-2,TGTGCCAGCAGCCGAGAAATTGCCGGAGGATTACCGGCCGCCTACGAGCAGTACTTC,CASSREIAGGLPAAYEQYF
TRBJ2-5,-,once,TRBV6-5,TGTGCCAGCATTAGGGAGTACGGGTACCAAGAGACCCAGTACTTC,CASIREYGYQETQYF
TRBJ1-3,-,-,TRBV10-3,TGTGCCATCGCAGGCTCCTCTGGAAACACCATATATTTT,CAIAGSSGNTIYF
TRBJ1-6,-,once,TRBV3-1/TRBV3-2,TGTGCCAGCAGCCAAGACAGTCCCCTTCATAATTCACCCCTCCACTTT,CASSQDSPLHNSPLHF
TRBJ2-3,TRBD2,-,TRBV2,TGTGCCAGCACCTACGGGGGGGATACGCAGTATTTT,CASTYGGDTQYF
TRBJ2-7,-,-,TRBV11-2,TGTGCCAGCAGCTTAACGGACTCGACCTACGAGCAGTACTTC,CASSLTDSTYEQYF
TRBJ2-7,-,-,TRBV4-1,TGCGCCAGCAGCCAAGCGGAGGGGTTTAGCGCCTACGAGCAGTACTTC,CASSQAEGFSAYEQYF